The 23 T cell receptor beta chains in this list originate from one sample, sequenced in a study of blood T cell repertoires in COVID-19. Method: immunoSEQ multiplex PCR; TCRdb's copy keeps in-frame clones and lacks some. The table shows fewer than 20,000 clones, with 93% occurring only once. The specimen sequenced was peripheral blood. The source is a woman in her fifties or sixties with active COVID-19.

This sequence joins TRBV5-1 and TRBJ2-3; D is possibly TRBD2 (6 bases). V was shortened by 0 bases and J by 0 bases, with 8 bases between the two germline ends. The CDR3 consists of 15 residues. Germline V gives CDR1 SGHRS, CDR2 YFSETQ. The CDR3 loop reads CASSLGGRSTDTQYF. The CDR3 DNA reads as TGCGCCAGCAGCTTGGGGGGGAGGAGCACAGATACGCAGTATTTT.

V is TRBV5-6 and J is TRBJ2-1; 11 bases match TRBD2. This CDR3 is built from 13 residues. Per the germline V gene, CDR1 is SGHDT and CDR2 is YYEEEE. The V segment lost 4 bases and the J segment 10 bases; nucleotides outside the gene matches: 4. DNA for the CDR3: TGTGCCAGCAGCCCTAGCGGGAGGCGGGAGCAGTTCTTC. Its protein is CASSPSGRREQFF.

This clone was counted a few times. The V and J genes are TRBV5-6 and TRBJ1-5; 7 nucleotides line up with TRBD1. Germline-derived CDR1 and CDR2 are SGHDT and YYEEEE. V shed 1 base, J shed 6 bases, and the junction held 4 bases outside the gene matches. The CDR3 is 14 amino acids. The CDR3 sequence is CASSLLGGAQPQHF. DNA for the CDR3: TGTGCCAGCAGCTTGTTAGGGGGCGCTCAGCCCCAGCATTTT. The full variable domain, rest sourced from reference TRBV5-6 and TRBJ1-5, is DAGVTQSPTHLIKTRGQQVTLRCSPKSGHDTVSWYQQALGQGPQFIFQYYEEEERQRGNFPDRFSGHQFPNYSSELNVNALLLGDSALYLCASSLLGGAQPQHFGDGTRLSIL.

For the CDR3, the DNA is TGTGCCAGTAGTATAAGTGGACTAGCTCGAGAGACCCAGTACTTC. This codes for CASSISGLARETQYF. This chain connects TRBV19 to TRBJ2-5; 8 nucleotides align to TRBD2. In germline, CDR1 is LNHDA, CDR2 SQIVND (reference sequence). The J segment lost 4 bases and the V segment lost 2 bases, leaving 6 bases of the junction unmatched. The CDR3 extends over 15 amino acids.

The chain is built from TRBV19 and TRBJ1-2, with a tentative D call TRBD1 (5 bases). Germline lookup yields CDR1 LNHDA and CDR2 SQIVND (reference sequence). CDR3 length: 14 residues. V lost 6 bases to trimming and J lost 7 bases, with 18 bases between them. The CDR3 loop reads CASSQGGSESGYTF. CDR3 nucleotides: TGTGCCAGTAGCCAGGGTGGCTCTGAATCTGGCTACACCTTC.

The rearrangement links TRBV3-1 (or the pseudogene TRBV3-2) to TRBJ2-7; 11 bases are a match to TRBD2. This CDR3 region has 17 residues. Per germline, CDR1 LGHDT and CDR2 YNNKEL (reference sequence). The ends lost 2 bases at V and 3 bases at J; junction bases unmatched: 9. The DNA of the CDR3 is TGTGCCAGCAGCCAAAAGATGCGACTAGCGGGGAACTACGAGCAGTACTTC. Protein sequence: CASSQKMRLAGNYEQYF.

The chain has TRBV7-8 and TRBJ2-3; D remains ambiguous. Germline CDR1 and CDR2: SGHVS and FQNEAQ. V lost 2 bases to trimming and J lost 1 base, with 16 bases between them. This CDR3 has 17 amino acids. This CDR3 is CASSLSPARVGTDTQYF. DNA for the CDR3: TGTGCCAGCAGCTTATCGCCGGCTAGAGTTGGCACAGATACGCAGTATTTT.

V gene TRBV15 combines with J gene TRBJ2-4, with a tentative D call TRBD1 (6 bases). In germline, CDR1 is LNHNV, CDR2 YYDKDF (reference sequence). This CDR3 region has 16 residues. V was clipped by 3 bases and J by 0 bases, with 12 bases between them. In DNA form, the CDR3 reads TGTGCCACCAGCAGGGACAGAGACCTAGCCAAAAACATTCAGTACTTC. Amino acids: CATSRDRDLAKNIQYF.

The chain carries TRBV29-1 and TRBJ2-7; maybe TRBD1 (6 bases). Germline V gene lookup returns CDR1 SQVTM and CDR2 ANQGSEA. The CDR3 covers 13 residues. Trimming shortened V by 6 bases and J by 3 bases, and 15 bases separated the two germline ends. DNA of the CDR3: TGCAGCGTGTTCGGTCCAGGGGACTACGAGCAGTACTTC. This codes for CSVFGPGDYEQYF.

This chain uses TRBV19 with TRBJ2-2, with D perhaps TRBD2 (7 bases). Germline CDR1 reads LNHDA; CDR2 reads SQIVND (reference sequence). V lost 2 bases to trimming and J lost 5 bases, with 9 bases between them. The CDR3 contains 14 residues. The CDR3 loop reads CASSIRGGTGELFF. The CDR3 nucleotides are TGTGCCAGTAGTATAAGGGGGGGTACCGGGGAGCTGTTTTTT.

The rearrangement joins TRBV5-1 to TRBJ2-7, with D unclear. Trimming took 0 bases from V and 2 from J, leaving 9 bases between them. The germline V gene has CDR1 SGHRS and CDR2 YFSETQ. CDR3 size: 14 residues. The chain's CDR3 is CASSLDGQAYEQYF. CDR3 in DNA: TGCGCCAGCAGCTTGGATGGGCAGGCCTACGAGCAGTACTTC.

The CDR3 loop reads CASSFPSREGSYNEQFF. In DNA form, the CDR3 reads TGTGCCAGCAGTTTCCCCTCCCGGGAGGGGTCCTACAATGAGCAGTTCTTC. The V gene is TRBV27, the J gene TRBJ2-1; 8 bases align to TRBD2. The CDR3 covers 17 residues. The germline CDR1 and CDR2 sequences are MNHEY and SMNVEV (reference sequence). The V gene end was trimmed by 3 bases and the J gene end by 1 base; junction bases not matched to a gene: 8.

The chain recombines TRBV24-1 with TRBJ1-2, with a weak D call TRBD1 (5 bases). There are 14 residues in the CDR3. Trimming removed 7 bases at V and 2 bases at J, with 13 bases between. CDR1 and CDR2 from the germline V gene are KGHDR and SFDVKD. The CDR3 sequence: CATSSEAGNYGYTF. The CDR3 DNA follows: TGTGCCACCAGCTCAGAGGCAGGGAACTATGGCTACACCTTC.

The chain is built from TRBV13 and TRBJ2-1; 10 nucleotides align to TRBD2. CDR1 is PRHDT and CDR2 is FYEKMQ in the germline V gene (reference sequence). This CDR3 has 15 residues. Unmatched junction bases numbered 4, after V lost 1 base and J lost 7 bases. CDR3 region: CASSLVTSGKNEQFF. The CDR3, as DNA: TGTGCCAGCAGCTTAGTAACTAGCGGGAAAAATGAGCAGTTCTTC.

The CDR3 nucleotides read TGTGCCAGCTCACCTGACAGGGGGACTAATGAAAAACTGTTTTTT. Its protein is CASSPDRGTNEKLFF. J is TRBJ1-4 and V is TRBV18; 9 bases agree with TRBD1. Trimming cost V 3 bases and J 2 bases; bases outside gene matches: 1. Germline CDR1 KGHSH, CDR2 LQKENI. The CDR3 is 15 residues long.

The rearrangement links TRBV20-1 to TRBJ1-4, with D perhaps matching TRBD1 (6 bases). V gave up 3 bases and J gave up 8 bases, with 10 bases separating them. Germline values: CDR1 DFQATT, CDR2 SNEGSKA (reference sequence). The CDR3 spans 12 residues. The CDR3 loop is CSASSQGEKLFF. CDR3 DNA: TGCAGTGCTAGTAGTCAGGGGGAAAAACTGTTTTTT.

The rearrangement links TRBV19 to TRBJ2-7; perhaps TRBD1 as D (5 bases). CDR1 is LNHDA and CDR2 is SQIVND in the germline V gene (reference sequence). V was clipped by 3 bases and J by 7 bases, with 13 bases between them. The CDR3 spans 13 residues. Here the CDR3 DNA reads TGTGCCAGTAGTATCCGACAGTCCTCTGAGCAGTACTTC. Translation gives CASSIRQSSEQYF.

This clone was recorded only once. The CDR3 loop is CASSSIARRGGYTF. The CDR3 bases are TGTGCCAGCAGTTCAATTGCCCGTAGGGGCGGCTACACCTTC. The chain joins TRBV28 to TRBJ1-2; maybe TRBD1 (5 bases). The CDR3 is made up of 14 amino acids. Between the trimmed V and J ends, which lost 4 bases and 8 bases, there was a span of 17 bases. Germline CDR1 reads MDHEN; CDR2 reads SYDVKM.

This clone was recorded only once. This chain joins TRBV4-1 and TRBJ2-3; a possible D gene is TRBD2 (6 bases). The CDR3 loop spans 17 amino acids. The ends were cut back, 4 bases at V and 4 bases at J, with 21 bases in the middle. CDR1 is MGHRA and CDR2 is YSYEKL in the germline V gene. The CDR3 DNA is TGCGCCAGCAGCCTCCCCCCGGACTACCCCCCCCCAGATACGCAGTATTTT. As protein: CASSLPPDYPPPDTQYF.

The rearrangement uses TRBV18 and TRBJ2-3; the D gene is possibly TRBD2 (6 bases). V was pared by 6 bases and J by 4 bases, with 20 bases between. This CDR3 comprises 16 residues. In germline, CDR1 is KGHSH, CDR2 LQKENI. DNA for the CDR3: TGTGCCAGCTCCCCCGGCCCCGAGGGAGGTGCAGATACGCAGTATTTT. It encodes CASSPGPEGGADTQYF. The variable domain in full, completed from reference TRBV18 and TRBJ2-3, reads NAGVMQNPRHLVRRRGQEARLRCSPMKGHSHVYWYRQLPEEGLKFMVYLQKENIIDESGMPKERFSAEFPKEGPSILRIQQVVRGDSAAYFCASSPGPEGGADTQYFGPGTRLTVL.

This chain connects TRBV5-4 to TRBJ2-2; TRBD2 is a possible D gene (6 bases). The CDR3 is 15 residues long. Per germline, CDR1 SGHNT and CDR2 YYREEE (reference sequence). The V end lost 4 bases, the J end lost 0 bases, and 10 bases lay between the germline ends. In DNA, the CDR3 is TGTGCCAGCAGCCCCGGGACTTCGAACACCGGGGAGCTGTTTTTT. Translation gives CASSPGTSNTGELFF.

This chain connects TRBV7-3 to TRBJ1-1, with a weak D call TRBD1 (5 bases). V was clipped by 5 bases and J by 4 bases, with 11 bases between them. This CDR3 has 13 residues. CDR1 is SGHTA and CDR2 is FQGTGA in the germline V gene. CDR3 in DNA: TGTGCCAGCAGCGCGGGACGGTTCACTGAAGCTTTCTTT. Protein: CASSAGRFTEAFF.

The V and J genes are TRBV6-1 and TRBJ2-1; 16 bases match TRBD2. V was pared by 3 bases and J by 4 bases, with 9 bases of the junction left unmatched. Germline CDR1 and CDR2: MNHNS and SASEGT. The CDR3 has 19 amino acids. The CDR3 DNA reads TGTGCCAGCAGTGAGGGTGGGACTAGCGGGAGGGCATTTTACAATGAGCAGTTCTTC. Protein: CASSEGGTSGRAFYNEQFF.